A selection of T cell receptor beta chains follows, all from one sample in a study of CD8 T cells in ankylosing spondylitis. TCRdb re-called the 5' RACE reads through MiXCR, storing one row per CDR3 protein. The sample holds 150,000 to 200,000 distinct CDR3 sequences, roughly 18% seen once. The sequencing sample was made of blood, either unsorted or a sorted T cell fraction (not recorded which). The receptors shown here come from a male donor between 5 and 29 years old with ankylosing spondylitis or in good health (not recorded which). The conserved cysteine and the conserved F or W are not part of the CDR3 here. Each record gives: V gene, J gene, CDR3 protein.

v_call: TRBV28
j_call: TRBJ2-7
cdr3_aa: ASSQPGQGYEQY

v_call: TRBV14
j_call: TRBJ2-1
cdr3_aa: ASSQDLGSVREQF

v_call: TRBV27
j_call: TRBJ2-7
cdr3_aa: ASSPSGLASYEQY

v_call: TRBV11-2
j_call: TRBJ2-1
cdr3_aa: ASSRLAGYNEQF

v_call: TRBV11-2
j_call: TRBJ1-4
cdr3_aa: ASSLGGGVGEKLF

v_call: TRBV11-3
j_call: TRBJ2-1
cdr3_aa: ASSLLGGRARNEQF

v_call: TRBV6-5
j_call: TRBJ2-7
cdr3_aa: ASSYSGSLTYEQY

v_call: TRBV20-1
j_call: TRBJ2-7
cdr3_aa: SAWGGEQY

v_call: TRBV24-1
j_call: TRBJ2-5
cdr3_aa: ATSDPPGDRQY

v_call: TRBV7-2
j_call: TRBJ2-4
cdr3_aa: ASSSRGLAGALQY

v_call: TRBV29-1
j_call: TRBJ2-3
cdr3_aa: SGVPRGRGDTQY

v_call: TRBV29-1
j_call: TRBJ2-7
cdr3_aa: SVEDFRDRGYEQY

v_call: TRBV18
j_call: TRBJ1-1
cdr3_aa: ASSPVREGNTEAF

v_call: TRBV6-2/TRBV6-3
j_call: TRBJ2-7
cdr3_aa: ASSYSFYEQY

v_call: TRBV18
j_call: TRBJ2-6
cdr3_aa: ASSPRQGGSGANVLT

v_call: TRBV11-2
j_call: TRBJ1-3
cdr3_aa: ASSQSTLSSGNTIY

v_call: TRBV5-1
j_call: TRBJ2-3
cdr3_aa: ASSFADTQY

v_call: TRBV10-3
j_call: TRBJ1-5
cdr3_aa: AIGTGYDQPQH

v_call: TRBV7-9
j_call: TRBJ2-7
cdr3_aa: ASSLAQGKRRYEQY

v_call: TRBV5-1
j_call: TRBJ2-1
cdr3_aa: ASSLVGLVGDEQF

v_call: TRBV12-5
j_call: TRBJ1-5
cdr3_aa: ASGAPGQGVHQPQH

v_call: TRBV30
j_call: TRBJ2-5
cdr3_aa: AWSPQRQETQY

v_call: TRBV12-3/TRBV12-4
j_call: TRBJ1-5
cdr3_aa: ASSLSGKGGNQPQH

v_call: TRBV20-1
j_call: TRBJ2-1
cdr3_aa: SAREGSGWNNEQF

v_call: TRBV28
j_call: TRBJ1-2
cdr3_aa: ATRPLNYGYT

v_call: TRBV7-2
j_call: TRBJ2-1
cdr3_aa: ASSYIAEEQF

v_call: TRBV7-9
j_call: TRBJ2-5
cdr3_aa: ASSPVYWQQETQY

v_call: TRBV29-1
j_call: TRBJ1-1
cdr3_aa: SVEGVRGGTEAF

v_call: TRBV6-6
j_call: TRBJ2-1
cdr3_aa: ASSLGLAGVKF